This entry describes one TCR beta chain. This entry is derived from a study of monozygotic twins with inflammatory bowel disease. With the 5' RACE reads reprocessed, TCRdb shows one record per CDR3 protein and no DNA. This sample's clone table lists around 410,000 distinct CDR3 sequences. Material: blood. This TCR was recovered from a human donor with ulcerative colitis or Crohn's disease, or a healthy co-twin of an affected twin (not recorded which).

CDR3 amino acids: CASSQVRERYEQYF. The chain carries TRBV3-1 and TRBJ2-7. The CDR3 totals 14 residues. Germline loops: CDR1 LGHDT, CDR2 YNNKEL (reference sequence).